Shown below are 25 T cell receptor beta chains from a single sample sequenced in a study of T cells after yellow fever vaccination. TCRdb used MiXCR to reprocess the 5' RACE reads, holding one entry per CDR3 protein. The sample includes hundreds of thousands of distinct CDR3 sequences, roughly 8.7% of them seen just once. The sample in question was PBMCs, obtained on the day of the first yellow fever vaccination. The receptors here all came from a man younger than 30 who received the YFV17D yellow fever vaccine.

This clonotype was observed a handful of times. This sequence joins TRBV20-1 and TRBJ1-1; possibly TRBD1 for D (5 bases). Germline V lookup: CDR1 DFQATT, CDR2 SNEGSKA (reference sequence). The germline V and J ends were trimmed by 3 bases and 0 bases, with 8 bases remaining between them. The CDR3 is 13 amino acids. The CDR3 sequence: CSASDSMNTEAFF. DNA for the CDR3: TGCAGTGCTAGTGACAGCATGAACACTGAAGCTTTCTTT.

In its sample, this clonotype was seen many times. This sequence joins TRBV5-6 and TRBJ1-5, with no clear D. The CDR3 is 14 residues long. Germline CDR1 and CDR2: SGHDT and YYEEEE. V lost 3 bases and J 5 bases, leaving 12 bases between the germline ends. DNA for the CDR3: TGTGCCAGCAGCTCGGGGAGGGCGTATCAGCCCCAGCATTTT. Protein product: CASSSGRAYQPQHF.

V is TRBV29-1 and J is TRBJ2-3; TRBD2 matches at 7 bases. The length of the CDR3 is 16 residues. The V and J ends lost 7 bases and 2 bases, in that order; junction bases with no gene match: 15. The germline CDR1 and CDR2 sequences are SQVTM and ANQGSEA. The CDR3 DNA follows: TGCAGCGCGCCGGGGCGGGGGAGGGGATACACAGATACGCAGTATTTT. It specifies CSAPGRGRGYTDTQYF.

The table lists this clonotype with a few counts. In DNA, the CDR3 is TGCAGTGCTAGCCCCTTTGGGGCGGGGGGTAGCACAGATACGCAGTATTTT. Its translation: CSASPFGAGGSTDTQYF. The chain links TRBV20-1 to TRBJ2-3, with 8 bases matching TRBD2. The germline V gene encodes CDR1 DFQATT and CDR2 SNEGSKA (reference sequence). The CDR3 contains 17 residues. V was pared by 3 bases and J by 0 bases, with 11 bases of the junction left unmatched.

The J gene is TRBJ2-7, the V gene TRBV11-2; no clear D. The CDR3 loop spans 15 amino acids. V lost 0 bases and J lost 3, with 12 bases in between. Germline loops: CDR1 SGHAT, CDR2 FQNNGV. The CDR3 spells CASSLEWRPDYEQYF. The CDR3 DNA follows: TGTGCCAGCAGCTTAGAATGGAGACCGGACTACGAGCAGTACTTC.

This sequence joins TRBV5-4 and TRBJ1-2; no definite D call. Trimming cost V 4 bases and J 4 bases, with 20 bases left between them. The germline V gene has CDR1 SGHNT and CDR2 YYREEE (reference sequence). The CDR3 length is 16 residues. CDR3 amino acids: CASSPGGSGAFYGYTF. CDR3 nucleotides: TGTGCCAGCAGCCCCGGTGGGTCAGGAGCCTTCTATGGCTACACCTTC.

This clonotype occurred many times. The chain is built from TRBV5-1 and TRBJ2-7, with D perhaps matching TRBD1 (6 bases). Germline-derived CDR1 and CDR2 are SGHRS and YFSETQ. CDR3 length: 13 amino acids. Between the trimmed V and J ends, which lost 5 bases and 3 bases, there was a span of 12 bases. DNA of the CDR3: TGCGCCAGCAGGGGAACAGGGCGCTACGAGCAGTACTTC. Translating gives CASRGTGRYEQYF.

The genes are TRBV4-3 and TRBJ2-6, with 9 bases identical to TRBD1. Germline CDR1 is LGHNA and CDR2 is YSLEER. Unmatched junction bases numbered 2, after V lost 2 bases and J lost 0 bases. The CDR3 extends over 17 amino acids. Here the CDR3 DNA reads TGCGCCAGCAGCCAATCGGACAGGGGCTCTGGGGCCAACGTCCTGACTTTC. Amino acid sequence: CASSQSDRGSGANVLTF.

The chain combines TRBV6-5 with TRBJ2-5; D possibly uses TRBD1 or TRBD2 (5 bases each). Germline V gene sequence: CDR1 MNHEY, CDR2 SVGAGI. The CDR3 covers 16 residues. The V end was cut by 4 bases, the J end by 2 bases, with 17 bases between. The CDR3 coding sequence is TGTGCCAGCAGTTTCTCGTGGGAGACAGCGCAAGAGACCCAGTACTTC. Protein product: CASSFSWETAQETQYF.

This clonotype was seen a few times. The rearrangement links TRBV12-3 or TRBV12-4 to TRBJ1-4, with a tentative D call TRBD1 (6 bases). The length of the CDR3 is 14 residues. Trimming removed 1 base at V and 6 bases at J, with 9 bases between. CDR3 sequence: CASSLGQADEKLFF. In nucleotides, the CDR3 is TGTGCCAGCAGTTTAGGACAGGCCGATGAAAAACTGTTTTTT.

This clonotype was observed a few times. V is TRBV11-2 and J is TRBJ2-5; 9 bases map to TRBD2. The V segment lost 7 bases and the J segment 5 bases; nucleotides outside the gene matches: 8. The CDR3 covers 14 residues. CDR1 and CDR2 (germline): SGHAT, FQNNGV. The CDR3 protein is CASTPGTSWETQYF. DNA for the CDR3: TGTGCCAGCACCCCCGGGACTAGCTGGGAGACCCAGTACTTC.

There are many counts of this clonotype. The V gene is TRBV27, the J gene TRBJ2-5, with a weak D call TRBD2 (6 bases). The CDR3 is 15 residues long. The V gene lost 0 bases and the J gene lost 5 bases, with 13 bases spanning the gap. In germline, CDR1 is MNHEY, CDR2 SMNVEV (reference sequence). The CDR3 here is CASSLSRRGLETQYF. The CDR3 nucleotides read TGTGCCAGCAGTTTATCGCGGAGGGGCTTGGAGACCCAGTACTTC.

This clonotype was detected only a few times. This chain links TRBV6-1 with TRBJ1-3, with 8 nucleotides matching TRBD1. V lost 4 bases and J lost 8; bases outside the gene matches: 16. The CDR3 spans 17 residues. The germline V gene encodes CDR1 MNHNS and CDR2 SASEGT. CDR3 residues: CASSALTGVLGVDTIYF. CDR3 nucleotide sequence: TGTGCCAGCAGTGCTCTGACAGGGGTTTTAGGAGTTGACACCATATATTTT.

This clonotype was detected only a few times. The V and J genes are TRBV2 and TRBJ2-4, with TRBD2 as a possible D gene (6 bases). In germline, CDR1 is SNHLY, CDR2 FYNNEI. CDR3 length: 14 amino acids. Trimming took 8 bases from V and 5 from J, leaving 16 bases between them. The CDR3 spells CASAGPSGENIQYF. CDR3 nucleotide sequence: TGTGCCAGCGCGGGGCCTTCCGGGGAAAACATTCAGTACTTC. The complete variable domain, with remaining parts taken from reference TRBV2 and TRBJ2-4, reads EPEVTQTPSHQVTQMGQEVILRCVPISNHLYFYWYRQILGQKVEFLVSFYNNEISEKSEIFDDQFSVERPDGSNFTLKIRSTKLEDSAMYFCASAGPSGENIQYFGAGTRLSVL.

This clonotype showed up just a few times. The chain joins TRBV9 to TRBJ1-2; no clear D. From germline, CDR1 is SGDLS and CDR2 YYNGEE. Between the trimmed V and J ends, which lost 0 bases and 2 bases, there was a span of 11 bases. CDR3 length: 15 residues. DNA of the CDR3: TGTGCCAGCAGCGTAGGCGGGCCCGTGAACTATGGCTACACCTTC. It specifies CASSVGGPVNYGYTF.

The chain recombines TRBV18 with TRBJ2-7; D possibly corresponds to TRBD1 (5 bases). V shed 5 bases and J shed 2 bases, with 10 bases lying between them. The CDR3 contains 13 residues. Germline V gene data show CDR1 as KGHSH and CDR2 as LQKENI. CDR3 sequence (DNA): TGTGCCAGCTCATCCGACAGTACCTACGAGCAGTACTTC. The encoded protein is CASSSDSTYEQYF.

The rearrangement joins TRBV9 to TRBJ2-5; no firm D call. Trimming removed 2 bases from V and 5 bases from J, with 16 bases in between. Per germline, CDR1 SGDLS and CDR2 YYNGEE. The CDR3 contains 15 residues. Here the CDR3 DNA reads TGTGCCAGCAGCGTTGGGTTTTTGAGCAGGGAGACCCAGTACTTC. Amino acids: CASSVGFLSRETQYF.

This clonotype was recorded at least ten times. The chain links TRBV6-6 to TRBJ1-1, with no clear D. V lost 7 bases and J 7 bases, leaving 13 bases between the germline ends. CDR1 is MNHNY, CDR2 SVGAGI, per germline (reference sequence). CDR3 size: 12 residues. CDR3 bases: TGTGCCAGCACGTCCTGGAGTTATGAAGCTTTCTTT. Translating it yields CASTSWSYEAFF.

This chain connects TRBV10-3 to TRBJ1-4; the match to TRBD1 covers 9 bases. The length of the CDR3 is 14 residues. The J segment lost 4 bases and the V segment lost 5 bases, leaving 2 bases of the junction unmatched. Germline V gives CDR1 ENHRY, CDR2 SYGVKD. Here the CDR3 reads CAISRQGVNEKLFF. CDR3 in DNA: TGTGCCATCAGTAGACAGGGGGTTAATGAAAAACTGTTTTTT.

This clonotype was picked up many times. The chain employs TRBV7-9 and TRBJ2-4; 9 bases match TRBD1. Germline V gene lookup returns CDR1 SEHNR and CDR2 FQNEAQ (reference sequence). The CDR3 extends over 15 amino acids. V was pared by 3 bases and J by 8 bases, with 8 bases of the junction left unmatched. CDR3 sequence: CASSLGTGLRDIQYF. CDR3 DNA: TGTGCCAGCAGCTTGGGGACAGGGTTAAGAGACATTCAGTACTTC.

J is TRBJ2-2 and V is TRBV11-1; 14 bases line up with TRBD2. The junction had 4 bases not matched to a gene; V was cut back by 3 bases and J by 1 base. The CDR3 sequence is 18 residues long. Germline V gives CDR1 SGHAT, CDR2 FQDESV (reference sequence). The CDR3, as DNA: TGTGCCAGCAGCTTTGGGACTAGCGGGGGTCGGAACACCGGGGAGCTGTTTTTT. Amino acid sequence: CASSFGTSGGRNTGELFF. Supplemented by reference TRBV11-1 and TRBJ2-2, the full variable domain reads EAEVAQSPRYKITEKSQAVAFWCDPISGHATLYWYRQILGQGPELLVQFQDESVVDDSQLPKDRFSAERLKGVDSTLKIQPAELGDSAMYLCASSFGTSGGRNTGELFFGEGSRLTVL.

This clonotype appeared many times. The CDR3 DNA reads TGTGCCAGCAGCCCCCGCTCGAGGGGGGACAATTCACCCCTCCACTTT. Protein: CASSPRSRGDNSPLHF. V usage is TRBV7-2 and J usage is TRBJ1-6; D might be TRBD1 (6 bases). The germline gives CDR1 SGHTA, CDR2 FQGNSA. The CDR3 contains 16 residues. Trimming took off 5 bases at V and 7 bases at J, with 18 bases between the two ends.

V usage is TRBV4-3 and J usage is TRBJ1-3; no definite D call. This CDR3 region has 14 residues. Germline V gene data show CDR1 as LGHNA and CDR2 as YSLEER. V was trimmed by 1 base and J by 4 bases, leaving 8 bases between them. The CDR3 DNA sequence: TGCGCCAGCAGCCAAGGGAATGGGGGAAACACCATATATTTT. It encodes CASSQGNGGNTIYF.

The chain has TRBV5-1 and TRBJ2-5, with 7 bases aligning to TRBD2. This CDR3 spans 13 amino acids. CDR1 SGHRS and CDR2 YFSETQ come from the germline V gene. V shed 4 bases, J shed 4 bases, and the junction held 4 bases outside the gene matches. The DNA for the CDR3 is TGCGCCAGCAGCCCGGGGGAGGGAGAGACCCAGTACTTC. It specifies CASSPGEGETQYF.

This clonotype was picked up many times. The rearrangement joins TRBV7-2 to TRBJ2-1; D gene ambiguous. Germline CDR1 is SGHTA and CDR2 is FQGNSA. V lost 2 bases, J lost 10 bases, and 15 bases lay in between. The CDR3 has 14 amino acids. The CDR3 DNA sequence: TGTGCCAGCAGCTTAAGTCGGTGGACGGAAGAGCAGTTCTTC. Protein product: CASSLSRWTEEQFF.